This T cell receptor beta chain came from a study of blood T cells in healthy people across ages. The use of a sample-barcoded 5' primer and a J-beta primer mix characterized a second PCR of roughly 7 to 11 cycles. A template-switch adaptor containing 12 random nucleotides labeled each cDNA molecule. TCRdb recomputed calls from the 5' RACE reads with MiXCR, one row per CDR3 protein. The sample lists some 900,000 distinct CDR3 sequences, roughly 26% seen once, with 17% in the top ten. Concerning this clonotype: A much bigger clone sits one base away, suggesting this may be a read error.

In germline, CDR1 is SEHNR, CDR2 FQNEAQ (reference sequence). The CDR3 spans 17 residues. The chain carries TRBV7-9 and TRBJ2-1; the D gene is possibly TRBD2 (6 bases). The J call may be incorrect, as the DNA end agrees better with TRBJ2-7. This clonotype originated in an elderly woman in good health. Material for sequencing was blood. The CDR3 sequence: CASSSQGRGGSYNEQYF. The CDR3 coding sequence is TGTGCCAGCAGCTCGCAAGGGCGGGGAGGATCCTACAATGAGCAGTACTTC.